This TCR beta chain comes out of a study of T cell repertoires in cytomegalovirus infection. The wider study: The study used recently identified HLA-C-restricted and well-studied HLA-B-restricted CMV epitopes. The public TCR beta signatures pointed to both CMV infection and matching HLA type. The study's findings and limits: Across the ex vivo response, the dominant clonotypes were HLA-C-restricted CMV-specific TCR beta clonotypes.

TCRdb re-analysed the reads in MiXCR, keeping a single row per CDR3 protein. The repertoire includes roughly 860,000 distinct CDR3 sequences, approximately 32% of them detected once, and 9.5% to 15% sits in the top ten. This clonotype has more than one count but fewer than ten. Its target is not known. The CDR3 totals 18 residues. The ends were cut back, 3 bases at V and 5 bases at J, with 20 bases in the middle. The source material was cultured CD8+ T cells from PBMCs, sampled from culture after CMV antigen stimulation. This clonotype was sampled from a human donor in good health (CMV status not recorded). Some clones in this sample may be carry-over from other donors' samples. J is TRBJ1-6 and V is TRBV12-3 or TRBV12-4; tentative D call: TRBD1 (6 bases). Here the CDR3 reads CASSFLTGSALDNSPLHF. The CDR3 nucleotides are TGTGCCAGCAGTTTCCTTACAGGGTCGGCCCTGGATAATTCACCCCTCCACTTT.